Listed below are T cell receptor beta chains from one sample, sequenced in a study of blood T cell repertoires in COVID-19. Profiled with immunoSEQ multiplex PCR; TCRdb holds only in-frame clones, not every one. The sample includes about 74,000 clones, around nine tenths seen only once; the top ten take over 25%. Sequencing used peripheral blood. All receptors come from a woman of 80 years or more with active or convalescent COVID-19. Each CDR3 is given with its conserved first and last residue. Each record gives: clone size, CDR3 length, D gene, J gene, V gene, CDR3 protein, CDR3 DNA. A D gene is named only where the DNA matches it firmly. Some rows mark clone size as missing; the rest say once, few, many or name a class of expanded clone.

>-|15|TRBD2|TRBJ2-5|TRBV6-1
CASRGTSLPQETQYF
TGTGCCAGCAGGGGGACTAGTCTCCCGCAAGAGACCCAGTACTTC
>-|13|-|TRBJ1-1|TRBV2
CASSQGLNTEAFF
TGTGCCAGCAGTCAGGGTTTGAACACTGAAGCTTTCTTT
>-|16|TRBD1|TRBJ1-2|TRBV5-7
CASGKLVGTATYGYTF
TGTGCCAGCGGAAAGCTGGTCGGGACAGCAACCTATGGCTACACCTTC
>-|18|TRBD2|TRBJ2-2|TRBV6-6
CASSLRGLAGGHGGELFF
TGTGCCAGCAGTCTTCGGGGACTAGCGGGGGGGCATGGCGGGGAGCTGTTTTTT
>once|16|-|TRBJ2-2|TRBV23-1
CASSQWVGQGTGELFF
TGCGCCAGCAGTCAATGGGTAGGGCAGGGCACCGGGGAGCTGTTTTTT
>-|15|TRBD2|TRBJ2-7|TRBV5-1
CASSFSTSGENEQYF
TGCGCCAGCAGCTTTAGTACGAGCGGGGAAAACGAGCAGTACTTC
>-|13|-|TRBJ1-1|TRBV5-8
CASSVQGRTEAFF
TGTGCCAGCAGCGTGCAGGGTAGGACTGAAGCTTTCTTT
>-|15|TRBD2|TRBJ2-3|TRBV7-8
CASGIRGDSTDTQYF
TGTGCCAGCGGGATCCGGGGGGACAGCACAGATACGCAGTATTTT
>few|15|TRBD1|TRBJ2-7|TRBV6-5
CASSFVGQGYYEQYF
TGTGCCAGCAGTTTCGTGGGACAGGGTTACTACGAGCAGTACTTC
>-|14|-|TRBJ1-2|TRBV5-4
CASSLWDTNYGYTF
TGTGCCAGCAGCTTGTGGGACACGAACTATGGCTACACCTTC
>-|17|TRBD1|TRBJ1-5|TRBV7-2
CASSSGQGSSFHQPQHF
TGTGCCAGCAGCTCGGGACAGGGGTCCTCTTTCCATCAGCCCCAGCATTTT
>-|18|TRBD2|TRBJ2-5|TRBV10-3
CAISDPLGVSGGQETQYF
TGTGCCATCAGTGACCCCCTAGGTGTCTCGGGGGGGCAAGAGACCCAGTACTTC
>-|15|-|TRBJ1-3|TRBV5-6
CASSKGVSPGNTIYF
TGTGCCAGCAGCAAAGGAGTTTCTCCTGGAAACACCATATATTTT